In this sample, the clone carrying this T cell receptor (beta chain) turned up a few times. Its specificity is not known. In TCRdb, the 5' RACE reads were re-called with MiXCR into one record per CDR3 protein. The data contain about 50,000 distinct CDR3 sequences, approximately 9.9% of them singletons. This specimen belongs to a study of early T cells in non-severe SARS-CoV-2 infection. Findings of the study overall: Reliance on VDJdb matching favored anti-spike CD8 responses; private and CD4 specificities were missed.

With 3 bases removed from V and 1 base from J, the gap between germline ends came to 10 bases. This CDR3 comprises 15 residues. Germline V gives CDR1 MDHEN, CDR2 SYDVKM. V and J are TRBV28 and TRBJ1-5; D gene uncertain. Specimen: whole blood. The TCR was taken from an adult who was a healthcare worker with PCR-confirmed SARS-CoV-2 infection or an uninfected control (not recorded which). CDR3 residues: CASSFAGRSNQPQHF. The CDR3 nucleotides are TGTGCCAGCAGTTTCGCAGGAAGGAGCAATCAGCCCCAGCATTTT.